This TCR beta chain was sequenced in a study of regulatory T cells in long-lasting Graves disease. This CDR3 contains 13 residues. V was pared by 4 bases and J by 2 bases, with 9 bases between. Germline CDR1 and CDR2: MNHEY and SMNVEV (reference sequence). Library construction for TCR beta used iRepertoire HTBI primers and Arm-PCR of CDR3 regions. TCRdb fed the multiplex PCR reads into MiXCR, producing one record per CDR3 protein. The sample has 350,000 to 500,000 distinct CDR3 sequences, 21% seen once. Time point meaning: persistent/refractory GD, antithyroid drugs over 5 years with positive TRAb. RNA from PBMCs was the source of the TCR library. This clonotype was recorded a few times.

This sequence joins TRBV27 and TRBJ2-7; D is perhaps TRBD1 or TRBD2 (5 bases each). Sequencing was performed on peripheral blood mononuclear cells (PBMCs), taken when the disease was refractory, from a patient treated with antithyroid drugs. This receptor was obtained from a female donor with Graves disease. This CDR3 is CASSWGRTYEQYF. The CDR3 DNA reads TGTGCCAGCAGTTGGGGACGGACCTACGAGCAGTACTTC.